Listed below are T cell receptor beta chains from one sample, sequenced in a study of T-cell memory formation after mild COVID-19. MiXCR, run by TCRdb on the 5' RACE reads, gives a single entry per CDR3 protein. Of about 470,000 distinct CDR3 sequences in the sample, roughly 23% were seen once. Sequencing was performed on PBMCs or a T cell subset sorted from them (not recorded which). These TCRs come from an adult woman who had mild COVID-19 (a few samples of this study predate the infection). Cell type and time point are not known. CDR3s include the opening cysteine and the closing phenylalanine or tryptophan. A D gene is named only where the DNA matches it firmly.

j_call	v_call	d_call	cdr3_aa
TRBJ2-3	TRBV6-2/TRBV6-3	TRBD1	CASKPTGSTDTQYF
TRBJ2-1	TRBV4-1	.	CASSQTGTRNNEQFF
TRBJ2-3	TRBV12-3/TRBV12-4	.	CASSTQGYTDTQYF
TRBJ2-2	TRBV24-1	.	CATSATGWAGELFF
TRBJ2-1	TRBV11-2	TRBD2	CASSRTSGVTYNEQFF
TRBJ2-1	TRBV9	.	CASSSSGQRRDYNEQFF
TRBJ2-7	TRBV2	.	CASLLYEQYF
TRBJ2-7	TRBV12-3/TRBV12-4	TRBD1	CASSPGQGEYEQYF
TRBJ1-5	TRBV19	.	CASSPRQAPNLQPQHF
TRBJ2-4	TRBV7-2	.	CASSYTSGVGNIQYF
TRBJ1-1	TRBV6-5	.	CASSYYLGGGPNTEAFF
TRBJ2-5	TRBV3-1	.	CASSQGSSTTQYF
TRBJ2-6	TRBV5-6	.	CASLSGANVLTF
TRBJ1-3	TRBV12-1	.	CASSSRGPGNTIYF
TRBJ2-3	TRBV30	.	CASHGLAQYF
TRBJ2-3	TRBV12-3/TRBV12-4	TRBD2	CASSGGTSGGARDTQYF
TRBJ1-1	TRBV7-9	.	CASRQGEANTEAFF
TRBJ2-5	TRBV29-1	TRBD2	CSVLAGVETQYF
TRBJ1-1	TRBV18	.	CASSPSQGNTEAFF
TRBJ2-3	TRBV5-1	TRBD2	CASSVQLAGLTDTQYF
TRBJ1-6	TRBV9	.	CASSYFRDSQSPLHF
TRBJ2-1	TRBV24-1	TRBD2	CATSDPLAGGDYEQFF
TRBJ2-5	TRBV20-1	.	CSARDPRHQETQYF
TRBJ2-5	TRBV7-2	.	CASSWNGGEETQYF
TRBJ1-5	TRBV27	.	CASSYYSNQPQHF
TRBJ2-3	TRBV5-1	.	CASSLAPQVPDTQYF
TRBJ2-3	TRBV21-1	.	CASSAPGTSGTDTQYF
TRBJ2-6	TRBV7-9	.	CASSLELGRVGLGANVLTF
TRBJ2-1	TRBV20-1	.	CSARIFGTYNEQFF
TRBJ1-1	TRBV18	.	CASSPPHRTTPWLEAFF
TRBJ2-5	TRBV7-9	.	CASSIMRETQYF
TRBJ2-3	TRBV19	.	CATTLDGSTDTQYF
TRBJ2-1	TRBV25-1	.	CASSLETGSTGVYNEQFF
TRBJ2-3	TRBV19	.	CASSSQGVEDTQYF
TRBJ1-5	TRBV28	.	CASRGMGVGNQPQHF
TRBJ1-4	TRBV20-1	TRBD1	CSARRQGEYEKLFF
TRBJ2-7	TRBV7-2	TRBD2	CASSLVLAGGEQYF
TRBJ1-5	TRBV5-1	TRBD1	CASSSGQGDQPQHF
TRBJ2-6	TRBV12-3/TRBV12-4	.	CASSLRTAGANVLTF
TRBJ2-2	TRBV7-2	.	CASSLGVYVGELFF
TRBJ2-7	TRBV27	TRBD2	CASSRLAGGPEQYF
TRBJ2-3	TRBV6-1	.	CASSDSGSLADTQYF
TRBJ2-7	TRBV5-6	.	CASSLATGLAGYEQYF
TRBJ1-2	TRBV11-3	.	CASSSSRGPYYGYTF
TRBJ1-4	TRBV23-1	TRBD1	CASSQLGGGGKLFF
TRBJ2-7	TRBV24-1	.	CATSDSDGFYEQYF
TRBJ2-3	TRBV12-3/TRBV12-4	.	CASSQTLNTQYF